One and the same sample provided the 10 T cell receptor beta chains below, sequenced in a study of radiotherapy plus CTLA-4 blockade in lung cancer. Method: immunoSEQ multiplex PCR; TCRdb's copy keeps in-frame clones and lacks some. The sample gives fewer than 65,000 clones, 60% to 80% of which show up once; 2% to 2.5% is in the top ten. This sample comprised peripheral blood, obtained from a patient treated with radiotherapy plus ipilimumab. These receptors were taken from a human donor with non-small cell lung cancer whose response to radiotherapy plus ipilimumab could not be evaluated.

This sequence joins TRBV5-1 and TRBJ2-5, with TRBD2 as a possible D gene (6 bases). Germline lookup yields CDR1 SGHRS and CDR2 YFSETQ. The CDR3 is 13 amino acids. V lost 0 bases, J lost 5 bases, and 8 bases lay in between. CDR3 sequence: CASSLGRGETQYF. The CDR3 nucleotides are TGCGCCAGCAGCTTGGGTCGGGGGGAGACCCAGTACTTC.

The chain recombines TRBV15 with TRBJ2-7; TRBD1 is a possible D gene (6 bases). V was cut by 4 bases and J by 3 bases, with 10 bases left in between. Per germline, CDR1 LNHNV and CDR2 YYDKDF (reference sequence). This CDR3 comprises 13 residues. CDR3 amino acids: CATSTGEDYEQYF. CDR3 bases: TGTGCCACCAGCACAGGGGAAGACTACGAGCAGTACTTC.

The genes are TRBV7-3 and TRBJ2-1; 12 bases map to TRBD2. V was pared by 5 bases and J by 9 bases, with 8 bases of the junction left unmatched. This CDR3 has 15 residues. CDR1 and CDR2 from the germline V gene are SGHTA and FQGTGA. This CDR3 reads CASSILAGGPFEQFF. In DNA form, the CDR3 reads TGTGCCAGCAGCATTCTAGCGGGAGGGCCATTTGAGCAGTTCTTC.

The rearrangement links TRBV4-1 to TRBJ2-5; D unclear. The germline gives CDR1 MGHRA, CDR2 YSYEKL. Trimming stripped 4 bases from V and 4 bases from J, with 10 bases between. The CDR3 length is 13 residues. CDR3 DNA: TGCGCCAGCAGCCGAGATACCAGAGAGACCCAGTACTTC. Translation gives CASSRDTRETQYF.

This chain links TRBV5-8 with TRBJ1-1; TRBD1 matches at 12 bases. Trimming removed 1 base from V and 7 bases from J; junction bases left unmatched: 5. CDR3 length equals 15 residues. CDR1 and CDR2 from the germline V gene are SGHTS and YDEGEE. Written as DNA, the CDR3 is TGTGCCAGCAGCTTGACGGGACAGGGGGCGGATGAAGCTTTCTTT. Its translation is CASSLTGQGADEAFF.

The DNA of the CDR3 is TGCAGCGTTGGACAGGCAGCATTCTTAGGAGATACGCAGTATTTT. Translated: CSVGQAAFLGDTQYF. The genes are TRBV29-1 and TRBJ2-3, with a possible D match to TRBD1 (6 bases). Trimming pared 4 bases from V and 5 bases from J, leaving 19 bases between. The CDR3 has 15 residues. In germline, CDR1 is SQVTM, CDR2 ANQGSEA.

This chain connects TRBV4-1 to TRBJ1-2; no reliable D call. V dropped 6 bases and J dropped 7 bases, with 15 bases sitting between them. The germline CDR1 and CDR2 sequences are MGHRA and YSYEKL. This CDR3 contains 13 residues. CDR3 in amino acids: CASSPGRNRGYTF. The CDR3 DNA sequence: TGCGCCAGCAGTCCCGGGAGAAATCGTGGCTACACCTTC.

This chain uses TRBV5-4 with TRBJ2-1; a possible D gene is TRBD2 (6 bases). CDR3 length: 15 amino acids. Trimming cost V 3 bases and J 4 bases, with 14 bases left between them. Looked up from germline, CDR1 is SGHNT and CDR2 is YYREEE (reference sequence). The CDR3 bases are TGTGCCAGCAGCTCCGGAGCGGGTGTTTACAATGAGCAGTTCTTC. It translates to CASSSGAGVYNEQFF.

This rearrangement joins TRBV29-1 to TRBJ1-2; 7 bases are shared with TRBD1. This CDR3 region has 15 residues. V lost 4 bases, J lost 6 bases, and 14 bases stayed unmatched. The germline CDR1 and CDR2 sequences are SQVTM and ANQGSEA. The CDR3 sequence is CSVGTSDRAEDGYTF. CDR3 nucleotide sequence: TGCAGCGTTGGAACAAGCGACAGGGCAGAAGATGGCTACACCTTC.

The rearrangement uses TRBV28 and TRBJ2-7; TRBD1 matches at 7 bases. V lost 7 bases, J lost 0 bases, and 3 bases stayed unmatched. Germline V gene data show CDR1 as MDHEN and CDR2 as SYDVKM. The CDR3 spans 13 residues. In DNA, the CDR3 is TGTGCCAGCACCCGGGACAGCTCCTACGAGCAGTACTTC. Protein: CASTRDSSYEQYF.